This T cell receptor (beta chain) was sequenced during a study of brain T cells in children with intractable seizures. Surgery cases with the highest brain T cell transcript signatures were chosen for sequencing. Germline V gene sequence: CDR1 LGHDT, CDR2 YNNKEL (reference sequence). The trim removed 2 bases at V and 8 bases at J, leaving 2 bases unmatched. This CDR3 has 12 amino acids. Clones were read by immunoSEQ multiplex PCR, and TCRdb kept only the in-frame ones, dropping some. The sample includes over 7,500 clones, 69% seen only once; the top ten take roughly 18%. General study results and limits: Among the top 50 brain clones were public and private clonotypes. Pre-surgery blood may have been undersampled, hiding some clones.

This clone came up a few times. Its cognate antigen is unknown. Material: resected brain tissue, obtained at surgery. The rearrangement uses TRBV3-1 (or the pseudogene TRBV3-2) and TRBJ1-2, with 7 bases aligning to TRBD1. The clonotype was recovered from a girl under 10 years old with tuberous sclerosis and intractable seizures. CDR3 DNA sequence: TGTGCCAGCAGCCAACGGGGACAGGGCTACACCTTC. Translating gives CASSQRGQGYTF.